This entry lists 31 T cell receptor beta chains sequenced from one sample in a study of blood T cell repertoires in COVID-19. Clones were read by immunoSEQ multiplex PCR, and TCRdb kept only the in-frame ones, dropping some. The data show some 220,000 clones, approximately 78% seen once. The specimen was peripheral blood. These receptors originate from a woman in her 70s with COVID-19, enrolled during active disease.

The V gene is TRBV9, the J gene TRBJ1-6, with 10 bases that match TRBD1. Trimming at V came to 2 bases and at J to 10 bases, leaving 3 bases not matched to a gene. The germline V gene has CDR1 SGDLS and CDR2 YYNGEE. This CDR3 is 14 amino acids long. In nucleotides, the CDR3 is TGTGCCAGCAGCGTGGGACAGGGGATATCACCCCTCCACTTT. This gives the protein CASSVGQGISPLHF.

The chain links TRBV18 to TRBJ2-6, with 7 positions matching TRBD1. The J segment lost 1 base and the V segment lost 4 bases, leaving 13 bases of the junction unmatched. Germline loops: CDR1 KGHSH, CDR2 LQKENI. This CDR3 has 19 residues. The CDR3 loop reads CASSQRTGYGGSGANVLTF. CDR3 in DNA: TGTGCCAGCTCACAACGGACAGGCTATGGCGGTTCTGGGGCCAACGTCCTGACTTTC.

The rearrangement uses TRBV28 and TRBJ1-5; D uncertain. V was trimmed by 3 bases and J by 0 bases, leaving 9 bases between them. The CDR3 consists of 15 residues. Germline V gene sequence: CDR1 MDHEN, CDR2 SYDVKM. The CDR3 is CASSFGGYSNQPQHF. CDR3 bases: TGTGCCAGCAGTTTTGGAGGTTATAGCAATCAGCCCCAGCATTTT.

The chain has TRBV27 and TRBJ2-1, with 7 bases lining up with TRBD2. Germline CDR1 reads MNHEY; CDR2 reads SMNVEV (reference sequence). The length of the CDR3 is 19 residues. The V gene end was trimmed by 3 bases and the J gene end by 8 bases; junction bases not matched to a gene: 22. The DNA for the CDR3 is TGTGCCAGCAGTTTGAGATTTAGGCTGGGACTACCCGTTTCCGATGAGCAGTTCTTC. This encodes CASSLRFRLGLPVSDEQFF.

This clone was seen just once. This chain links TRBV6-2 or TRBV6-3 with TRBJ2-1; D remains unclear. The CDR3 runs to 12 residues. V was shortened by 6 bases and J by 4 bases, with 7 bases between the two germline ends. Germline V gives CDR1 MNHEY, CDR2 SVGEGT. CDR3 coding DNA: TGTGCCAGCAGCCAAACTTACAATGAGCAGTTCTTC. This codes for CASSQTYNEQFF.

The chain joins TRBV5-3 to TRBJ2-1, with TRBD2 identical over 10 bases. TRBV5-3 is an ORF, and what it does is uncertain. This CDR3 is built from 16 residues. V lost 0 bases, J lost 0 bases, and 0 bases stayed unmatched. DNA for the CDR3: TGTGCCAGAAGCTTGGCTAGCGGGAGCTCCTACAATGAGCAGTTCTTC. The encoded protein is CARSLASGSSYNEQFF.

The chain couples TRBV2 to TRBJ1-5; D is perhaps TRBD1 (6 bases). CDR3 length: 14 amino acids. Germline CDR1 SNHLY, CDR2 FYNNEI. V lost 6 bases and J lost 8, with 17 bases in between. CDR3 bases: TGTGCCAGCAGAGTTACAGGGTCCGGTGAGCCCCAGCATTTT. Translating it yields CASRVTGSGEPQHF. The full variable domain, completed using reference TRBV2 and TRBJ1-5, is EPEVTQTPSHQVTQMGQEVILRCVPISNHLYFYWYRQILGQKVEFLVSFYNNEISEKSEIFDDQFSVERPDGSNFTLKIRSTKLEDSAMYFCASRVTGSGEPQHFGDGTRLSIL.

This chain uses TRBV24-1 with TRBJ1-2; no clear D gene. V was pared by 5 bases and J by 4 bases, with 19 bases between. The CDR3 extends over 16 amino acids. Germline CDR1 is KGHDR and CDR2 is SFDVKD. The CDR3 DNA reads as TGTGCCACCAGTGGCCCGGGTGCGCCTGCCGGCTATGGCTACACCTTC. Translation gives CATSGPGAPAGYGYTF.

The chain recombines TRBV19 with TRBJ2-1, with 13 nucleotides matching TRBD2. With V trimmed by 6 bases and J by 8 bases, 7 bases remained unmatched. Germline CDR1 and CDR2: LNHDA and SQIVND (reference sequence). The CDR3 is 15 residues long. The DNA for the CDR3 is TGTGCCAGTAGGGAAACTAGCGGGAGGGCCTATGAGCAGTTCTTC. This codes for CASRETSGRAYEQFF. The full variable domain, with the rest looked up from reference TRBV19 and TRBJ2-1, is DGGITQSPKYLFRKEGQNVTLSCEQNLNHDAMYWYRQDPGQGLRLIYYSQIVNDFQKGDIAEGYSVSREKKESFPLTVTSAQKNPTAFYLCASRETSGRAYEQFFGPGTRLTVL.

This rearrangement joins TRBV5-1 to TRBJ2-3, with D uncertain. The ends were cut back, 4 bases at V and 0 bases at J, with 12 bases in the middle. The germline gives CDR1 SGHRS, CDR2 YFSETQ. The CDR3 runs 15 residues. The CDR3 spells CASSPVLPSTDTQYF. As DNA, the CDR3 is TGCGCCAGCAGCCCGGTTCTGCCCAGCACAGATACGCAGTATTTT.

The rearrangement uses TRBV21-1 and TRBJ1-5. TRBV21-1 is listed as a pseudogene. The CDR3 covers 13 residues. The chain's CDR3 is CASKAVTDQPQHF. CDR3 nucleotide sequence: TGTGCCAGCAAAGCTGTCACGGATCAGCCCCAGCATTTT.

Notes on this clone: One base away lies a much larger clone, so this may be a sequencing read error. The sample carries other DNA sequences with the same CDR3. J is TRBJ2-2 and V is TRBV14; TRBD2 aligns across 9 bases. Germline V CDR1 and CDR2: SGHDN, FVKESK. The CDR3 consists of 16 residues. CDR3 sequence reads: CASSQEVAGENGELFF. The CDR3 nucleotides are TGTGCCAGCAGCCAAGAAGTAGCGGGAGAAAATGGGGAACTGTTTTTT.

The chain joins TRBV27 to TRBJ1-1; 12 bases align to TRBD1. Germline V gene data show CDR1 as MNHEY and CDR2 as SMNVEV (reference sequence). The CDR3 sequence is 17 residues long. Trimming removed 3 bases from V and 4 bases from J; junction bases left unmatched: 9. The CDR3 sequence is CASSFHRGTGGFTEAFF. The CDR3 coding sequence is TGTGCCAGCAGTTTCCATAGGGGGACAGGGGGCTTCACTGAAGCTTTCTTT.

CDR3 DNA: TGTGCCAGCAGGCGGGAGGAGTCAAGCGGGGAGCTGTTTTTT. Its protein is CASRREESSGELFF. J is TRBJ2-2 and V is TRBV6-5; 8 bases line up with TRBD2. The CDR3 totals 14 residues. Germline V gene lookup returns CDR1 MNHEY and CDR2 SVGAGI. The V gene end was trimmed by 6 bases and the J gene end by 7 bases; junction bases not matched to a gene: 7.

The chain employs TRBV5-4 and TRBJ2-1, with 7 bases matching TRBD1. This CDR3 has 16 amino acids. Germline V lookup: CDR1 SGHNT, CDR2 YYREEE (reference sequence). Trimming cost V 0 bases and J 5 bases; bases outside gene matches: 8. The chain's CDR3 is CASSLVYRGIDNEQFF. The CDR3 DNA follows: TGTGCCAGCAGCTTGGTCTACAGGGGTATCGACAATGAGCAGTTCTTC.

The rearrangement uses TRBV9 and TRBJ1-3; TRBD1 agrees at 7 bases. The CDR3 extends over 14 amino acids. The germline gives CDR1 SGDLS, CDR2 YYNGEE. V was clipped by 0 bases and J by 4 bases; unmatched bases: 1. CDR3 sequence reads: CASSVVDRGNTIYF. The CDR3 nucleotides are TGTGCCAGCAGCGTAGTGGACAGGGGAAACACCATATATTTT. The full variable domain, with the rest looked up from reference TRBV9 and TRBJ1-3, is DSGVTQTPKHLITATGQRVTLRCSPRSGDLSVYWYQQSLDQGLQFLIQYYNGEERAKGNILERFSAQQFPDLHSELNLSSLELGDSALYFCASSVVDRGNTIYFGEGSWLTVV.

The chain carries TRBV7-2 and TRBJ1-1; 9 positions agree with TRBD1. Germline-derived CDR1 and CDR2 are SGHTA and FQGNSA. The CDR3 loop spans 13 amino acids. The junction had 4 bases not matched to a gene; V was cut back by 6 bases and J by 5 bases. CDR3: CASSSGQGTEAFF. The CDR3 region has the DNA TGTGCCAGCAGTTCCGGACAGGGGACTGAAGCTTTCTTT.

This chain connects TRBV18 to TRBJ2-2; D is possibly TRBD1 (5 bases). There are 14 residues in the CDR3. Germline loops: CDR1 KGHSH, CDR2 LQKENI. The V and J ends lost 3 bases and 4 bases respectively, with 9 bases between them. CDR3 DNA: TGTGCCAGCTCACCCGACAGCCGCACCGGGGAGCTGTTTTTT. Translated, it gives CASSPDSRTGELFF.

This rearrangement joins TRBV19 to TRBJ2-2, with 7 bases that match TRBD1. Germline V gene lookup returns CDR1 LNHDA and CDR2 SQIVND (reference sequence). Trimming at V came to 4 bases and at J to 5 bases, leaving 1 base not matched to a gene. The CDR3 is made up of 13 amino acids. As DNA, the CDR3 is TGTGCCAGTAGTAACAGGGGAACCGGGGAGCTGTTTTTT. Translated: CASSNRGTGELFF.

This clone showed up just once. V usage is TRBV28 and J usage is TRBJ1-1; D is possibly TRBD1 (5 bases). The germline gives CDR1 MDHEN, CDR2 SYDVKM. Trimming took 8 bases from V and 3 from J, leaving 13 bases between them. This CDR3 is 13 amino acids long. The CDR3 loop reads CASSGTGYTEAFF. CDR3 nucleotides: TGTGCCAGCTCGGGGACTGGGTACACTGAAGCTTTCTTT.

This chain links TRBV16 with TRBJ1-2, with TRBD1 matching over 10 bases. CDR1 and CDR2 (germline): KGHSY, FQNENV. The CDR3 spans 16 residues. V shed 0 bases and J 5 bases; nucleotides not matched to a gene: 6. CDR3 DNA sequence: TGTGCCAGCAGCCAATCTGGACAGGGGGTGACTTATGGCTACACCTTC. This translates into CASSQSGQGVTYGYTF.

The chain joins TRBV5-1 to TRBJ2-3, with D possibly matching TRBD2 (6 bases). Trimming removed 4 bases from V and 5 bases from J, with 17 bases in between. Germline V CDR1 and CDR2: SGHRS, YFSETQ. The CDR3 spans 15 residues. The CDR3 nucleotides read TGCGCCAGCAGCCTAGGCGGAGGGGTGCAAGATACGCAGTATTTT. It codes for CASSLGGGVQDTQYF. Full variable domain (outside the CDR3, taken from reference TRBV5-1 and TRBJ2-3): KAGVTQTPRYLIKTRGQQVTLSCSPISGHRSVSWYQQTPGQGLQFLFEYFSETQRNKGNFPGRFSGRQFSNSRSEMNVSTLELGDSALYLCASSLGGGVQDTQYFGPGTRLTVL.

This chain joins TRBV6-6 and TRBJ1-3; D is perhaps TRBD1 (6 bases). The V end was cut by 6 bases, the J end by 0 bases, with 15 bases between. Germline assignment: CDR1 MNHNY and CDR2 SVGAGI (reference sequence). The CDR3 spans 16 residues. In DNA, the CDR3 is TGTGCCAGCAGCTCCGGGACATCGAGCTCTGGAAACACCATATATTTT. It translates to CASSSGTSSSGNTIYF.

The chain combines TRBV7-2 with TRBJ2-5, with TRBD2 matching 8 bases. V dropped 2 bases and J dropped 3; count of bases not matched to a gene: 8. The CDR3 is 16 residues long. Germline V gene sequence: CDR1 SGHTA, CDR2 FQGNSA. The CDR3 loop reads CASSLRATGGEETQYF. DNA for the CDR3: TGTGCCAGCAGCTTAAGAGCTACCGGGGGGGAAGAGACCCAGTACTTC.

The CDR3 here is CASSLLSLAGREQYF. CDR3 nucleotide sequence: TGTGCCAGCAGCTTGTTGTCGCTAGCGGGTCGAGAGCAGTACTTC. The chain links TRBV5-6 to TRBJ2-7; TRBD2 aligns across 8 bases. V shed 1 base and J 7 bases; nucleotides not matched to a gene: 10. Germline V CDR1 and CDR2: SGHDT, YYEEEE. The CDR3 is made up of 15 amino acids.

The chain is built from TRBV28 and TRBJ1-1; D might be TRBD1 (5 bases). CDR1 and CDR2 (germline): MDHEN, SYDVKM. Trimming stripped 2 bases from V and 0 bases from J, with 10 bases between. The CDR3 runs 15 residues. The CDR3 is CASSLPGYMNTEAFF. In DNA, the CDR3 is TGTGCCAGCAGTTTACCAGGGTACATGAACACTGAAGCTTTCTTT.

The chain is built from TRBV9 and TRBJ2-7, with 9 bases identical to TRBD1. With 3 bases clipped from V and 2 bases from J, the junction kept 3 bases outside the gene matches. In germline, CDR1 is SGDLS, CDR2 YYNGEE. This CDR3 is 14 amino acids long. CDR3 sequence: CASSAGQGPYEQYF. The CDR3 nucleotides read TGTGCCAGCAGCGCGGGACAGGGTCCCTACGAGCAGTACTTC.

The J gene is TRBJ2-4, the V gene TRBV14; D is perhaps TRBD1 (6 bases). The V gene's germline CDR1 is SGHDN and CDR2 FVKESK. CDR3 length: 14 residues. V was trimmed by 4 bases and J by 2 bases, leaving 9 bases between them. DNA of the CDR3: TGTGCCAGCAGCCTACAGGGTACCAAAAACATTCAGTACTTC. Translation gives CASSLQGTKNIQYF.

The DNA of the CDR3 is TGTGCCAGCAGCGTAGACGACAATCTCTACAATGAGCAGTTCTTC. This translates into CASSVDDNLYNEQFF. The rearrangement uses TRBV9 and TRBJ2-1; D is undetermined. Germline CDR1 is SGDLS and CDR2 is YYNGEE. The CDR3 is 15 residues long. V was clipped by 0 bases and J by 3 bases, with 10 bases between them.

The chain is built from TRBV4-1 and TRBJ2-2, with D perhaps matching TRBD2 (6 bases). V lost 3 bases and J lost 5, with 22 bases in between. Germline-derived CDR1 and CDR2 are MGHRA and YSYEKL. The CDR3 loop spans 18 amino acids. The CDR3 coding sequence is TGCGCCAGCAGCCATCCCCGGGACGACGGTGGGAGGACCGGGGAGCTGTTTTTT. Protein product: CASSHPRDDGGRTGELFF.

For the CDR3, the DNA is TGTGCCTTTGACAGGAGTAACTATGGCTACACCTTC. It codes for CAFDRSNYGYTF. This chain joins TRBV30 and TRBJ1-2; D perhaps matches TRBD1 (6 bases). Germline CDR1 GTSNPN, CDR2 SVGIG (reference sequence). Trimming removed 7 bases at V and 1 base at J, with 10 bases between. This CDR3 contains 12 residues.